This T cell receptor beta chain originates from a study of molecular identifiers for immune sequencing clone quantification. Study details: Four portions were sequenced after RNA from roughly 20,000 or 100,000 naive CD8 cells was split five ways in replicates.

Looked up from germline, CDR1 is LNHDA and CDR2 is SQIVND (reference sequence). Trimming removed 1 base from V and 7 bases from J; junction bases left unmatched: 4. CDR3 length: 15 amino acids. At least ten counts were recorded for this clonotype. Its antigen is still unknown. Study results and caveats: In a background of about 1 million naive cells, spiked Jurkat TCR RNA from one cell was reportedly detectable. Clones with over 20 RNA copies captured over 97% of effector molecules but under 1% of naive ones.

MiXCR, run by TCRdb on the PCR reads, gives a single entry per CDR3 protein. Of more than 450,000 distinct CDR3 sequences listed, 20% to 25% are singletons. The chain couples TRBV19 to TRBJ2-4; 10 nucleotides align to TRBD1. The TCR originated in a human donor in good health. Some libraries in this study had Jurkat cell RNA spiked in. Sequencing was carried out using naive CD8+ T cells from blood, with Jurkat cell RNA spiked in. Noted subset: FACS-sorted CD8+CD4-CCR7+CD45RA+ naive T cells. This chain's CDR3 is CASSIGDRGSNIQYF. Written as DNA, the CDR3 is TGTGCCAGTAGTATAGGGGACAGGGGATCCAACATTCAGTACTTC.